The present T cell receptor (beta chain) was sequenced within a study of CD8+CD57+ T cells in acquired aplastic anemia. Study at large: CD4+ and CD8+ cells, once sorted, gave DNA averaging approximately 3 ug.

Genomic DNA constituted the template upon which TCR beta VDJ and CDR3 profiling was performed. TCRdb processed the reads anew with MiXCR; each CDR3 protein has one entry. The sample holds 180,000 or so distinct CDR3 sequences, under 55% seen once. This CDR3 contains 14 residues. V lost 7 bases and J lost 3, with 15 bases in between. Study conclusions and caveats: The study identified twenty-nine CD8+ CDR3 sequences shared by patients and controls.

This clonotype was found many times. Its matching antigen is unknown. The receptor comes from a human donor in good health. The chain joins TRBV12-3 or TRBV12-4 to TRBJ2-5; a weak D match, TRBD1 (5 bases). Sequencing input: sorted CD4+, CD8+, or CD8+CD57+ T cells (not recorded which) from PBMCs. The CDR3 DNA follows: TGTGCCAGCACTCTATATACAGGAGAAGAGACCCAGTACTTC. It yields the protein CASTLYTGEETQYF.